The sequence of this T cell receptor (beta chain) was determined in a study of T cells expressing NK-cell markers. At the level of the study: Seven of the eight sequenced donors were HCMV-seropositive; one was seronegative. General study findings and limits: These clonotypes additionally ranked first within the CD3+CD56-NKG2C+ fraction of a few donors. Clarity on HCMV specificity was lacking for the expanded NKG2C+ T cell clones.

This CDR3 is built from 16 residues. The germline V gene has CDR1 DFQATT and CDR2 SNEGSKA (reference sequence). A note on this clonotype: Its target is not known.

TCRdb re-called the 5' RACE reads; one entry per CDR3 protein, DNA not given. With 440,000 or so distinct CDR3 sequences in the sample, the ten largest clones hold 7.3%. This TCR derives from a woman between 18 and 69 years old in good health. The specimen sequenced was blood T cells: a sorted CD56 or NKG2C T cell subset, CD4+ or CD8+ T cells, or bulk PBMC T cells (not recorded which). The chain links TRBV20-1 to TRBJ1-1; the TCRdb call, TRBD1, lacks DNA for checking. CDR3: CSATNGAAPGNTEAFF.